One TCR beta chain is described in this entry. Its target is not known. Sequencing of TCR beta drew on CD8+ and CD4+ T cells from blood. The diagnostic criteria for definite or probable disease, as recently defined, were met by the patients with Susac syndrome. CDR3 length equals 17 residues. V lost 0 bases, J lost 2 bases, and 16 bases lay in between. Roughly 0.45 to 1 ug RNA was reverse transcribed with random hexamers. Each CDR3 protein is one row after TCRdb ran MiXCR on the immunoSEQ multiplex PCR reads. Of some 99,000 distinct CDR3 sequences detected, 90% to 95% appear once; the ten largest clones hold roughly 0.31%. The record originates from a study of CD8 T cells in Susac syndrome. The study's findings and limits: Within Susac syndrome CD4+ T cell repertoires, clonal expansion was not evident.

J is TRBJ2-5 and V is TRBV23-1, with unresolved D. TRBV23-1 is flagged as an ORF with uncertain function. This clonotype was obtained from a human donor with Susac syndrome. What was sequenced was CD4+ T cells from PBMCs. CDR3 nucleotides: TGCGCCAGCAGTCAATCGCCAGGCCCAGCGTGTCAAGAGACCCAGTACTTC. Translated: CASSQSPGPACQETQYF.